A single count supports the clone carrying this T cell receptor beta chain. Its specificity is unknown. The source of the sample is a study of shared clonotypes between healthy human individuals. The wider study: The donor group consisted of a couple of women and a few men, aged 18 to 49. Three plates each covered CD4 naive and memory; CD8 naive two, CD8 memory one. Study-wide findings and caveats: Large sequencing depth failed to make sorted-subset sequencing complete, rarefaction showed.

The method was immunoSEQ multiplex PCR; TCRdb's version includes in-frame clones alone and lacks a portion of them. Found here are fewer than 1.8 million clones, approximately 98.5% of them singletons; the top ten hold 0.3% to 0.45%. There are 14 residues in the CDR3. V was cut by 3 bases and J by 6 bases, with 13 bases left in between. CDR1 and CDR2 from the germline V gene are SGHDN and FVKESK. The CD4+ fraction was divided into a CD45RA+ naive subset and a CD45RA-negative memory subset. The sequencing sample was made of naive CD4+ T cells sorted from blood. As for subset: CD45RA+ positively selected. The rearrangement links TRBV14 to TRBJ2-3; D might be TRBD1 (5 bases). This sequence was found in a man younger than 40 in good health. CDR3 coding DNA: TGTGCCAGCAGCCAGTCTAAAGGGGCGGATACGCAGTATTTT. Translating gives CASSQSKGADTQYF.